Each of the 4 T cell receptor beta chains below was sequenced from the same sample in a study of T cell repertoires in cytomegalovirus infection (dated by TCRdb to between 2018 and 2020). This sample's treatment or condition label indicates: in vitro stimulation with specific CMV peptide epitopes to enrich CMV-specific T cells. No antigen has been assigned to these receptors. Sequencing was performed on an Illumina HiSeq 1500. TCRdb redid the processing of the public reads, applying fastp at Q25 and MiXCR, and retained in-frame beta chains. Each CDR3 protein appears once, grouped with its most common genes and DNA. This sample lists about 570,000 distinct CDR3 sequences; almost 40% were detected once. The ten most abundant clones make up 48% of the sample. This specimen consisted of cultured PBMCs, obtained from culture after CMV antigen stimulation. The receptors derive from a human donor in good health (CMV status not recorded). Some clones in this sample may be carry-over from other donors' samples.

This chain connects TRBV27 to TRBJ2-7; D may be TRBD2 (5 bases). Germline V gene sequence: CDR1 MNHEY, CDR2 SMNVEV (reference sequence). The CDR3 sequence is 13 residues long. The CDR3 DNA follows: TGTACACAGCGGCTTCTAAGCTCCTACGAGCAGTACTTC. As protein: CTQRLLSSYEQYF.

This clonotype was recorded a few times. No DNA is shown, since the ends of the CDR3 on it are uncertain; the CDR3 is the one TCRdb lists. This chain links TRBV7-5 with TRBJ1-1; the table assigns TRBD1, which was not confirmed against the DNA. TRBV7-5 is noted as a pseudogene. The CDR3 is 14 amino acids in total, end residues counted. The CDR3 loop reads CISVPEARGTEAFF.

The CDR3 here is CASVPPAALADTQYF. For the CDR3, the DNA is TGTGCCAGCGTACCCCCGGCGGCTCTCGCAGATACGCAGTATTTT. This chain connects TRBV7-9 to TRBJ2-3; D call uncertain. The CDR3 is made up of 15 amino acids. CDR1 and CDR2 (germline): SEHNR, FQNEAQ (reference sequence). Trimming pared 8 bases from V and 4 bases from J, leaving 19 bases between. Looking up the rest from reference TRBV7-9 and TRBJ2-3 gives the full variable domain: DTGVSQNPRHKITKRGQNVTFRCDPISEHNRLYWYRQTLGQGPEFLTYFQNEAQLEKSRLLSDRFSAERPKGSFSTLEIQRTEQGDSAMYLCASVPPAALADTQYFGPGTRLTVL.

This clonotype appeared a single time. The CDR3 end shows no conserved phenylalanine or tryptophan, and so a read error is likely. Because the CDR3's place on the DNA is in doubt, the DNA is left out and the CDR3 is given as listed by TCRdb. The chain couples TRBV25-1 to TRBJ1-2; the D call in the table, TRBD1, was not verified against the DNA. Both ends counted, the CDR3 spans 9 residues. Per germline, CDR1 MGHDK and CDR2 SYGVNS. This CDR3 is CASSNQGGK.